A single T cell receptor (beta chain) is shown here with its context. This clonotype was detected many times. Which antigen it targets is not known. Base quality data are lacking; no much larger clone is found one base away. The cysteine opens and the phenylalanine closes a CDR3 of 16 amino acids. The kept DNA is CDR3 alone, 48 bases in frame from the first base. Clipping removes 3 bases from V and 2 bases from J, with 7 as the unmatched junction base count. From the germline V gene, CDR1 is SGHTA and CDR2 is FQGNSA. The record originates from a study of T cell repertoires in cytomegalovirus infection (dated by TCRdb to between 2018 and 2021). Regarding the study in general: Donor HLA type was relevant to the analysis, as public TCR beta signatures indicated carriage of CMV infection together with the matching HLA type. Overall study results and their limits: Carriers of CMV infection plus the relevant HLA type were discriminated by the cumulative frequency of public TCR beta family members in the study cohort and in an independent roughly 370-donor cohort. The ex vivo response was dominated by HLA-C-restricted CMV-specific TCR beta clonotypes, and the single most frequent clonotype in two of eight donors was supplied by these HLA-C-restricted clonotypes.

The sequencer listed for this sample is Illumina HiSeq 1500. TCRdb applied fastp at Q25 and MiXCR to the public reads, then kept only in-frame beta chains. Records with the same CDR3 protein are collapsed into one entry carrying the most frequent genes and DNA. For this sample there are some 350,000 distinct CDR3 sequences; 15% to 20% appear just once. The top ten clonotypes cover around 9.3% of the sample. Sequencing was performed on PBMCs. This receptor was identified in a human donor in good health (CMV status not recorded). Some clones in this sample may be carry-over from other donors' samples. Recombination linked TRBV7-2 to TRBJ2-3; 8 of the junction bases match TRBD2. The CDR3 protein is CASSFARGGFTDTQYF. Read as DNA, the sequence is TGTGCCAGCAGCTTCGCTCGGGGGGGCTTCACAGATACGCAGTATTTT.